The sequence of this TCR beta chain was determined in a study of CD8 T cells in ankylosing spondylitis. This clonotype was seen repeatedly, ten times or more. Antigen specificity is unknown. CDR3 length equals 13 residues. From germline, CDR1 is LGHDT and CDR2 YNNKEL (reference sequence). V lost 4 bases and J lost 8; bases outside the gene matches: 2. Study-level results: It appeared that ankylosing spondylitis blood was characterized by a TCR beta motif of roughly 8 highly homologous variants.

Quantitative 5'-RACE with molecular barcodes produced the TCR beta libraries. TCRdb analysed the 5' RACE reads with MiXCR anew, one entry per CDR3 protein. Of 500,000 to 650,000 distinct CDR3 sequences in the sample, about 5.2% were seen once. The sample comprised blood, either unsorted or a sorted T cell fraction (not recorded which). This TCR was recovered from a male donor with ankylosing spondylitis. The gene calls are TRBV3-1 and TRBJ1-6; 7 bases agree with TRBD1. DNA of the CDR3: TGTGCCAGCAGCCCCAGGGGGGATTCACCCCTCCACTTT. Its protein is CASSPRGDSPLHF.